The sequence of this T cell receptor (beta chain) was determined in a study of T cells in women clearing cervical HPV infection. Study in general: Cases were women with histologically confirmed HPV16-related CIN3 or worse, including a couple of invasive cancers.

About this clone: The sequence runs out 3 residues before the end of the CDR3; the remainder is reconstructed from the germline J gene.

The CDR3 extends over 15 amino acids. J gave up 0 bases and V 3 bases, and 6 bases lay outside the gene matches. CDR1 is DFQATT, CDR2 SNEGSKA, per germline (reference sequence). HPV was found by MY09/MY11 PCR and dot-blot genotyping. Sequencing was performed with immunoSEQ multiplex PCR; in TCRdb, only in-frame clones are kept and a portion is missing. The sample holds tens of thousands of clones. The clonotype originates from a woman aged 18-69 years with a cervical HPV16 infection that either progressed to CIN3+ or cleared (not recorded which). The chain links TRBV20-1 to TRBJ2-3; TRBD2 matches at 7 bases. Sequenced: blood buffy coat. The CDR3 region is CSARFWGGSTDTQYF. CDR3 bases read: TGCAGTGCTAGGTTTTGGGGGGGTAGCACAGATACG.